This T cell receptor (beta chain) is drawn from a study of blood T cell repertoires in COVID-19. On the study more broadly: Material from acute and convalescent COVID-19 was sourced from the United States, Italy and Spain. Sample material is recorded as cDNA or gDNA derived from T cells, B-cell-depleted T cells, or PBMCs.

Libraries were prepared by immunoSEQ multiplex PCR; TCRdb keeps only in-frame clonotypes and omits some of them. This sample has more than 200,000 clones, with over 85% found just once. CDR1 is MGHRA, CDR2 YSYEKL, per germline. Trimming took off 4 bases at V and 0 bases at J, with 19 bases between the two ends. This CDR3 has 19 residues. The receptor's source is a woman aged 25-40 years with acute COVID-19. V is TRBV4-1 and J is TRBJ1-6; unclear D gene. The sample comprised PBMCs or T cells enriched from blood (not recorded which). The CDR3 DNA reads TGCGCCAGCAGCCTTATAGTTACCTCCCCGAGCTCCTATAATTCACCCCTCCACTTT. As protein: CASSLIVTSPSSYNSPLHF.